The source of this TCR beta chain is a study of spatial heterogeneity in lung cancer. About the research overall: At a median of about 22 months after resection, follow-up PBMC samples were sequenced when available. Findings of the study overall: The study found ubiquitous expanded tumor TCRs in blood more at resection than follow-up.

CDR1 is SEHNR, CDR2 FQNEAQ, per germline (reference sequence). The CDR3 covers 16 residues. V shed 2 bases and J 7 bases; nucleotides not matched to a gene: 12. Note on this clonotype: No antigen is known for it.

Time point reported: blood at routine non-recurrence follow-up after resection. Unsorted tumor, nontumor lung tissue or cryopreserved PBMC supplied the whole RNA. Every molecule of TCR cDNA had its own unique molecular identifier. TCRdb reanalysed the 5' RACE reads using MiXCR and keeps one entry per CDR3 protein. The sample lists roughly 120,000 distinct CDR3 sequences, 12% occurring once. The gene calls are TRBV7-9 and TRBJ1-2; 8 nucleotides agree with TRBD1. The TCR was taken from a male donor with early-stage non-small cell lung cancer. Here the sequenced sample was PBMCs, taken at follow-up. The CDR3 region is CASSLHITGGASGYTF. The CDR3 nucleotides read TGTGCCAGCAGCTTACATATTACAGGGGGTGCCTCTGGCTACACCTTC.